Listed below are T cell receptor beta chains from one sample, sequenced in a study of OX40 agonist ivuxolimab in advanced cancers. The method was immunoSEQ multiplex PCR; TCRdb's version includes in-frame clones alone and lacks a portion of them. The profile shows about 71,000 clones, less than 85% of them singletons. This specimen was CD4+ or CD8+ T cells sorted from blood, taken in a trial of the OX40 agonist ivuxolimab. Source of these receptors: an adult with an advanced solid tumor such as melanoma, head and neck, liver or kidney cancer. Both conserved end residues are part of each CDR3. A D gene is named only where the DNA matches it firmly. Not every row has a clone size; where given, it reads once, few, many or a size class.

size,J,D,V,DNA,CDR3
NA,TRBJ2-3,NA,TRBV5-1,TGCGCCAGCAGCGGTTCTAGACTGCGTGCCACAGATACGCAGTATTTT,CASSGSRLRATDTQYF
NA,TRBJ1-1,NA,TRBV11-1,TGTGCCAGCAGCCCCCTCTTGTCGGGAAGAGCTTTCTTT,CASSPLLSGRAFF
NA,TRBJ2-7,NA,TRBV27,TGTGCCAGCAGTTTAAGCGGCAGGATTCTTTACGAGCAGTACTTC,CASSLSGRILYEQYF
NA,TRBJ2-7,NA,TRBV5-5,TGTGCCAGCAGCTTGGCCCAAGGGGGGTATCTCTACGAGCAGTACTTC,CASSLAQGGYLYEQYF
NA,TRBJ2-7,TRBD1,TRBV5-1,TGCGCCAGCAGCTCACAGGGGCCCCCCTACGAGCAGTACTTC,CASSSQGPPYEQYF
few,TRBJ2-5,NA,TRBV15,TGTGCCACCAGCAGAGATAAGTACGGGCGAGAGACCCAGTACTTC,CATSRDKYGRETQYF
NA,TRBJ1-1,NA,TRBV2,TGTGCCAGCAGTCGGAACACTGAAGCTTTCTTT,CASSRNTEAFF
NA,TRBJ1-5,NA,TRBV6-5,TGTGCCAGCAGTTATATTTTTGGTTCCCAGCCCCAGCATTTT,CASSYIFGSQPQHF
NA,TRBJ2-3,NA,TRBV7-2,TGTGCCAGCAGCCGACAGAGATACACAGATACGCAGTATTTT,CASSRQRYTDTQYF
NA,TRBJ2-2,NA,TRBV18,TGTGCCAGCTCACCACCAGGACAGTCTTGGACCGGGGAGCTGTTTTTT,CASSPPGQSWTGELFF
once,TRBJ2-3,NA,TRBV7-9,TGTGCCAGCAGCTTATTGGCATTGGATACGCAGTATTTT,CASSLLALDTQYF
once,TRBJ2-5,NA,TRBV5-4,TGTGCCAGCAGCTGGGACGTAGGGGTGGAGACCCAGTACTTC,CASSWDVGVETQYF
NA,TRBJ1-1,NA,TRBV7-2,TGTGCCAGCAGCTTTCCGGGGTTGGAAGCTTTCTTT,CASSFPGLEAFF
NA,TRBJ2-1,NA,TRBV30,TGTGCCTGGAGTGCCTTGTCAAACAATGAGCAGTTCTTC,CAWSALSNNEQFF
NA,TRBJ2-5,TRBD2,TRBV2,TGTGCCAGCATGCTAGCGGGAGAGACCCAGTACTTC,CASMLAGETQYF
few,TRBJ2-5,NA,TRBV2,TGTGCCAGCAAGATGGGCCGGGAGACCCAGTACTTC,CASKMGRETQYF
NA,TRBJ2-3,NA,TRBV5-6,TGTGCCAGCAGCTCAACGAGGGATGTTTGGGGCACAGATACGCAGTATTTT,CASSSTRDVWGTDTQYF
NA,TRBJ1-6,TRBD1,TRBV5-6,TGTGCCAGCAGCACGGGACAGGTCAATTCACCCCTCCACTTT,CASSTGQVNSPLHF
NA,TRBJ2-7,TRBD2,TRBV11-1,TGTGCCAGCAGCTTAAGGTATTCTGGGGGGGAACACGAGCAGTACTTC,CASSLRYSGGEHEQYF
NA,TRBJ1-6,NA,TRBV6-6,TGTGCCAGCAGTTACTTGGGACGGAGAGATTCACCCCTCCACTTT,CASSYLGRRDSPLHF
NA,TRBJ1-1,TRBD1,TRBV4-1,TGCGCCAGCAGCCAACACTTACTACAGGGGAGGGACACTGAAGCTTTCTTT,CASSQHLLQGRDTEAFF
NA,TRBJ2-3,TRBD2,TRBV18,TGTGCCAGCTCACCACAGTTAGCGGGGGCCCCCGCAGATACGCAGTATTTT,CASSPQLAGAPADTQYF
NA,TRBJ1-1,NA,TRBV7-2,TGTGCCAGCAGACTAACGGGTAGCACTGAAGCTTTCTTT,CASRLTGSTEAFF
NA,TRBJ2-6,NA,TRBV4-1,TGCGCCAGCAGCCGCGGGGCCTCAAGCTCTGGGGCCAACGTCCTGACTTTC,CASSRGASSSGANVLTF
NA,TRBJ1-1,NA,TRBV20-1,TGCAGTGCTAGGAGGGAGGGGGAAGCTTTCTTT,CSARREGEAFF
NA,TRBJ2-3,TRBD2,TRBV11-3,TGTGCCAGCAGCTTAGATAGCGGGAGCACAGATACGCAGTATTTT,CASSLDSGSTDTQYF
NA,TRBJ1-1,TRBD1,TRBV6-5,TGTGCCAGCAGAAAGGGACAGGTTAGGACTGAAGCTTTCTTT,CASRKGQVRTEAFF
NA,TRBJ2-5,NA,TRBV5-1,TGCGCCAGCAGCTTCAAATTAGGCCAGGAGACCCAGTACTTC,CASSFKLGQETQYF
NA,TRBJ2-2,TRBD2,TRBV28,TGTGCCACCCATACTAGCGGGAGAGTCTTGGCCGGGGAGCTGTTTTTT,CATHTSGRVLAGELFF